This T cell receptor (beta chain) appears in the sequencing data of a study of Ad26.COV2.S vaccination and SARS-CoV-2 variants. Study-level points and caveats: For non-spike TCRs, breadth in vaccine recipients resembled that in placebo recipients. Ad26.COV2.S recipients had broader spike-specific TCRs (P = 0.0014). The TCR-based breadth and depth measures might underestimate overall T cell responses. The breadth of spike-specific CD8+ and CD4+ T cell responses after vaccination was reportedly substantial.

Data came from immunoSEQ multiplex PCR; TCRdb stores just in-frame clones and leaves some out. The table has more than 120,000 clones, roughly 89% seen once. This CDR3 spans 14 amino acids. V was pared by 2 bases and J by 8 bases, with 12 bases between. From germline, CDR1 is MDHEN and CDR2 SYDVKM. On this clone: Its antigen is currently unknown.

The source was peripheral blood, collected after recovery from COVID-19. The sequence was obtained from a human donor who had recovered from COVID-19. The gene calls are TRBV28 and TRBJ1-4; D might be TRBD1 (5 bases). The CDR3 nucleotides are TGTGCCAGCAGTTTAGCAGGGATAGGAGAAAAACTGTTTTTT. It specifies CASSLAGIGEKLFF. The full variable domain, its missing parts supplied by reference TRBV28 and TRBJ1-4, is DVKVTQSSRYLVKRTGEKVFLECVQDMDHENMFWYRQDPGLGLRLIYFSYDVKMKEKGDIPEGYSVSREKKERFSLILESASTNQTSMYLCASSLAGIGEKLFFGSGTQLSVL.